These T cell receptor beta chains were read from a single sample in a study of a mutant IDH1 vaccine in newly diagnosed glioma. Repertoires were generated with immunoSEQ multiplex PCR, while TCRdb's copy carries only in-frame clones and drops some. Here the sample spans roughly 51,000 clones, roughly four fifths being singletons. Their antigen targets remain unknown. The sample in question was PBMCs, obtained from a glioma patient whose treatment included an IDH1 peptide vaccine. These receptors originate from a man aged 25-45 years with glioma. Each CDR3 is given with its conserved first and last residue. Only some rows state a clone size, as once, few, many or a class for expanded clones.

V	J	size	CDR3
TRBV6-1	TRBJ1-5	.	CASSEIADQPQHF
TRBV5-8	TRBJ1-5	.	CASSFAKGTKNNQPQHF
TRBV11-3	TRBJ2-3	.	CASSPGTSADTQYF
TRBV29-1	TRBJ1-2	.	CSVSGNYGYTF
TRBV15	TRBJ1-5	few	CATSRESNQPQHF
TRBV9	TRBJ1-1	.	CASSALTGVDTEAFF
TRBV7-9	TRBJ2-7	once	CASSWTGELYEQYF
TRBV9	TRBJ2-1	.	CASSFFPGTSGEQFF
TRBV5-6	TRBJ1-6	.	CASSWTGQGYSPLHF
TRBV6-1	TRBJ2-4	few	CATEPGAKNIQYF
TRBV9	TRBJ2-7	.	CASSPGLPWQTYEQYF
TRBV28	TRBJ1-1	.	CASSSPGLLNTEAFF
TRBV19	TRBJ2-7	.	CASSPRGREQYF
TRBV15	TRBJ1-1	.	CATSSGTFTEAFF
TRBV25-1	TRBJ1-4	.	CASSARGEKLFF
TRBV7-8	TRBJ2-6	.	CASSLMRQTGANVLTF
TRBV18	TRBJ1-2	.	CASSQPDRPERDYGYTF
TRBV6-5	TRBJ2-1	.	CASRPLTSGLNEQFF
TRBV6-5	TRBJ2-1	.	CASSHTSGGSNEQFF
TRBV7-2	TRBJ1-5	.	CASSLADRYRASNQPQHF
TRBV5-1	TRBJ2-3	.	CASRGGLATDTQYF
TRBV7-2	TRBJ2-3	.	CASSLEGGTDTQYF
TRBV20-1	TRBJ1-1	.	CSASRREAFF
TRBV28	TRBJ2-7	once	CASSDHSQYEQYF
TRBV9	TRBJ1-6	few	CASSTNPGGNSPLHF
TRBV7-8	TRBJ1-2	.	CASSPMGDTYGYTF